This TCR beta chain was captured in a study of control samples from healthy donors and cancer patients. Some clones are missing from TCRdb's copy, which holds only in-frame ones; the method was immunoSEQ multiplex PCR. The sample yields around 80,000 clones, 91% seen once. CDR3 length: 14 residues. Looked up from germline, CDR1 is SGHRS and CDR2 is YFSETQ. Trimming cost V 4 bases and J 1 base, with 11 bases left between them. The source material was blood. The TCR was taken from a man aged 50-60 years in good health. The chain recombines TRBV5-1 with TRBJ2-5; the D gene could be TRBD1 or TRBD2 (5 bases each). Here the CDR3 reads CASSISGTQETQYF. The CDR3 DNA is TGCGCCAGCAGCATCTCCGGGACCCAAGAGACCCAGTACTTC.